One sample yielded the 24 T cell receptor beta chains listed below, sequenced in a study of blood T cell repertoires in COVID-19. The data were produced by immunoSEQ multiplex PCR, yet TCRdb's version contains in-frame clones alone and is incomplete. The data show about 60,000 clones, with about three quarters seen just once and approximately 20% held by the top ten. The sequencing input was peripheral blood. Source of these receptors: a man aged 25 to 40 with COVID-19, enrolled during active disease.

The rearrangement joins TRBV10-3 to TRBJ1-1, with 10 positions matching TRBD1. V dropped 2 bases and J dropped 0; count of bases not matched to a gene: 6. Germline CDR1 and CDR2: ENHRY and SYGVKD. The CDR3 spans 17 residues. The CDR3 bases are TGTGCCATCAGTGAGCACGCCGGGACAGGGGTGAACACTGAAGCTTTCTTT. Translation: CAISEHAGTGVNTEAFF.

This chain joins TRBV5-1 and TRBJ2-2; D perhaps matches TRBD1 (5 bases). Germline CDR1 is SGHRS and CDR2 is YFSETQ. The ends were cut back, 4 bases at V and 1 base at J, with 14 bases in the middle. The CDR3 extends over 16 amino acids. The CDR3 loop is CASSLLGQMNTGELFF. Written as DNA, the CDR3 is TGCGCCAGCAGCCTATTAGGACAAATGAACACCGGGGAGCTGTTTTTT. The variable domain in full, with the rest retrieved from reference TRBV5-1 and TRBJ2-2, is KAGVTQTPRYLIKTRGQQVTLSCSPISGHRSVSWYQQTPGQGLQFLFEYFSETQRNKGNFPGRFSGRQFSNSRSEMNVSTLELGDSALYLCASSLLGQMNTGELFFGEGSRLTVL.

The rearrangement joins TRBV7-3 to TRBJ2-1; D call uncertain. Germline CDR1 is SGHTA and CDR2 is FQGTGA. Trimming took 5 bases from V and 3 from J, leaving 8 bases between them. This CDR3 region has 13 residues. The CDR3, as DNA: TGTGCCAGCAGCCCGTCAGACTACAATGAGCAGTTCTTC. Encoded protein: CASSPSDYNEQFF.

CDR3 DNA: TGTGCCAGCAGCCCAGGGGTTTGGGACTATGGCTACACCTTC. This translates into CASSPGVWDYGYTF. This chain links TRBV7-9 with TRBJ1-2, with D possibly being TRBD1 (6 bases). CDR3 length: 14 residues. V shed 5 bases and J shed 3 bases, with 13 bases lying between them. Germline assignment: CDR1 SEHNR and CDR2 FQNEAQ (reference sequence).

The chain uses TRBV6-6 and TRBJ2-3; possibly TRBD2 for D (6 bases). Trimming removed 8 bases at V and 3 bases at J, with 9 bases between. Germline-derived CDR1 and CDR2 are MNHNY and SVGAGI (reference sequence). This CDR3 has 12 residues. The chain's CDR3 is CASGGTTDTQYF. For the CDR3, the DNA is TGTGCCAGCGGAGGGACGACAGATACGCAGTATTTT.

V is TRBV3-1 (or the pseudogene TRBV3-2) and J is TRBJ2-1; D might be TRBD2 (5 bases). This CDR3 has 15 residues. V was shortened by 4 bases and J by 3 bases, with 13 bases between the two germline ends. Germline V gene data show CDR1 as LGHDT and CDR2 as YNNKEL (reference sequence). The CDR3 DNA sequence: TGTGCCAGCAGCCCCACCAGAAGCGGCTACAATGAGCAGTTCTTC. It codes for CASSPTRSGYNEQFF.

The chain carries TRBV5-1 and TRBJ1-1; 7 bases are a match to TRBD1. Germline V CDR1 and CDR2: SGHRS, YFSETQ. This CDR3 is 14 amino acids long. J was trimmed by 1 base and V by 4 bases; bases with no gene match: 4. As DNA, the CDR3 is TGCGCCAGCAGCCAGAACAGGGGGAACACTGAAGCTTTCTTT. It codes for CASSQNRGNTEAFF.

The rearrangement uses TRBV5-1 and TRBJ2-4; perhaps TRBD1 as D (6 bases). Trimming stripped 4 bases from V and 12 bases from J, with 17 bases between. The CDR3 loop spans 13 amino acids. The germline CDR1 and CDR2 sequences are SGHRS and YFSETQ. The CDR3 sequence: CASSPTGLADQYF. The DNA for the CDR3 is TGCGCCAGCAGCCCCACAGGGCTGGCTGATCAGTACTTC. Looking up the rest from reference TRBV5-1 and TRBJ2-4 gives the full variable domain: KAGVTQTPRYLIKTRGQQVTLSCSPISGHRSVSWYQQTPGQGLQFLFEYFSETQRNKGNFPGRFSGRQFSNSRSEMNVSTLELGDSALYLCASSPTGLADQYFGAGTRLSVL.

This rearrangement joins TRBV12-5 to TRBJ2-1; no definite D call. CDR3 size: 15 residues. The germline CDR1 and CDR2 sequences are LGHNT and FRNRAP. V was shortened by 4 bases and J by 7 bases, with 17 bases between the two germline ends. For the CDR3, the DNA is TGTGCTAGTGGTTCGACTGCCCGCCGGGTGAATGAGCAGTTCTTC. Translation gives CASGSTARRVNEQFF.

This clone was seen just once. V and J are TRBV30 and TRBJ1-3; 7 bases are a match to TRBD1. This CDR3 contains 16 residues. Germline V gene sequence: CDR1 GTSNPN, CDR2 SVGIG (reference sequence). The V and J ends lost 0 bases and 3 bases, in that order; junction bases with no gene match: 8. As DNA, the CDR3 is TGTGCCTGGAGTGTACCAGCGACAGGGTATGGAAACACCATATATTTT. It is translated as CAWSVPATGYGNTIYF.

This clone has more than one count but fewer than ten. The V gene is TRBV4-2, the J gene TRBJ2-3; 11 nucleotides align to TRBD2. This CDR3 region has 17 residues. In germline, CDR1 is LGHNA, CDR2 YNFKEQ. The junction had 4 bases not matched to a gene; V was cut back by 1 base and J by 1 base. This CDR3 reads CASSQAFSGGGTDTQYF. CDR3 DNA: TGTGCCAGCAGCCAAGCCTTTAGCGGGGGGGGCACAGATACGCAGTATTTT.

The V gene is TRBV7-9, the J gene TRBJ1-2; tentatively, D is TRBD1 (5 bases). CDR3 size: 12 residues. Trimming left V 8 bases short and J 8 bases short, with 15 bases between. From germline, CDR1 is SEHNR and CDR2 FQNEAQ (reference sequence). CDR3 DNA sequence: TGTGCCAGCGCAGCCGGAGCAGGGGGCTACACCTTC. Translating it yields CASAAGAGGYTF.

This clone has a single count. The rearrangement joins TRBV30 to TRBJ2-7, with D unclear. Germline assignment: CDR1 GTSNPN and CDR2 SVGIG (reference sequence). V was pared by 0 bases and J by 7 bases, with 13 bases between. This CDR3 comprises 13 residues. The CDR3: CAWSVQLEWEQYF. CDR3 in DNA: TGTGCCTGGAGTGTACAGTTGGAATGGGAGCAGTACTTC.

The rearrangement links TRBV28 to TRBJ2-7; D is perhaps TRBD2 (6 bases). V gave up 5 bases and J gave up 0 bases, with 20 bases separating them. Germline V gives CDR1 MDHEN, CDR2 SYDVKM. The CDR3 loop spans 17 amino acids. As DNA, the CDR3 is TGTGCCAGCAGTCCCATGGTGGGGAGCGGGTTCTCCTACGAGCAGTACTTC. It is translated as CASSPMVGSGFSYEQYF.

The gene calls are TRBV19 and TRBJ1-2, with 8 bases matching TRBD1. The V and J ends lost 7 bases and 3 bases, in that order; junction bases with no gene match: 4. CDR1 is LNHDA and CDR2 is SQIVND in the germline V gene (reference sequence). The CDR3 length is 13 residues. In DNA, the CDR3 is TGTGCCAGTACCCCGACAGGGGACTATGGCTACACCTTC. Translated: CASTPTGDYGYTF.

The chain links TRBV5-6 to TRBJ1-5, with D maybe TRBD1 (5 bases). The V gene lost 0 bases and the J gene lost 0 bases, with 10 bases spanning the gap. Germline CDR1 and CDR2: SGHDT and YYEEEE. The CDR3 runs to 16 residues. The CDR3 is CASSLGTQVSNQPQHF. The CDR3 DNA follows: TGTGCCAGCAGCTTGGGGACACAAGTTAGCAATCAGCCCCAGCATTTT.

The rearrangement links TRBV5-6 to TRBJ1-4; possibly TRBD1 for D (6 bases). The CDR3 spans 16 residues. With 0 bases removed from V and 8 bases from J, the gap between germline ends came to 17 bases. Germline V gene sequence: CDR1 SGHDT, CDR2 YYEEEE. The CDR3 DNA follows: TGTGCCAGCAGCTTGGCGTCGGGGGGCCTGGGGGAAAAACTGTTTTTT. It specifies CASSLASGGLGEKLFF. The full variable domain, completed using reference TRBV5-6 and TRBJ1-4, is DAGVTQSPTHLIKTRGQQVTLRCSPKSGHDTVSWYQQALGQGPQFIFQYYEEEERQRGNFPDRFSGHQFPNYSSELNVNALLLGDSALYLCASSLASGGLGEKLFFGSGTQLSVL.

CDR3 residues: CASTPLAGGLTDTQYF. The CDR3 DNA is TGCGCCAGCACCCCACTAGCGGGGGGCCTCACAGATACGCAGTATTTT. This chain connects TRBV5-1 to TRBJ2-3, with 12 bases fitting TRBD2. The CDR3 spans 16 residues. V was pared by 6 bases and J by 2 bases, with 7 bases of the junction left unmatched. Germline V lookup: CDR1 SGHRS, CDR2 YFSETQ.

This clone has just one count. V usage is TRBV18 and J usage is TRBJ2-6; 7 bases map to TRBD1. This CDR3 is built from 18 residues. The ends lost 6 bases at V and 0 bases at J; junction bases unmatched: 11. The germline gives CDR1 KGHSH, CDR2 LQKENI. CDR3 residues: CASSVTGSGFSGANVLTF. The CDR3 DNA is TGTGCCAGCTCCGTGACAGGGAGTGGATTCTCTGGGGCCAACGTCCTGACTTTC.

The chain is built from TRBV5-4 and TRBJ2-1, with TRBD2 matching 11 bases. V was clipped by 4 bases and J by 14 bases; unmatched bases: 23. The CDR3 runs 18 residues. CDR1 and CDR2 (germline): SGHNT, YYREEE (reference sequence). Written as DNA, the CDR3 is TGTGCCAGCAGCGCCCCCCTATCCGGGACTAGCGGTTCCTTCCGGGAGTTCTTC. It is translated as CASSAPLSGTSGSFREFF.

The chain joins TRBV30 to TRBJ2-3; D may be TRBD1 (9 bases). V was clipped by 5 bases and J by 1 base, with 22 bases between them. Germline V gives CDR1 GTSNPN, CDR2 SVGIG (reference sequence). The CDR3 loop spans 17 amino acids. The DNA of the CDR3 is TGTGCCTGGGCGGGGGGACAGGGCGCCTTTGGCACAGATACGCAGTATTTT. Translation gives CAWAGGQGAFGTDTQYF.

The CDR3 reads CASSRLWGDEQYF. The CDR3 DNA reads TGTGCCAGTAGTCGCCTATGGGGGGACGAGCAGTACTTC. J is TRBJ2-7 and V is TRBV19; maybe TRBD2 (6 bases). Germline V gene sequence: CDR1 LNHDA, CDR2 SQIVND (reference sequence). Trimming pared 5 bases from V and 5 bases from J, leaving 13 bases between. CDR3 length: 13 residues.

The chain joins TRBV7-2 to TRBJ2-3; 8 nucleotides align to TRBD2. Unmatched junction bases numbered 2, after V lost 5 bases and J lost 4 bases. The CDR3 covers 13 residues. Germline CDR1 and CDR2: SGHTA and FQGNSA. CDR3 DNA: TGTGCCAGCAGCCCCGGGGGGGCAGATACGCAGTATTTT. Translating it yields CASSPGGADTQYF.

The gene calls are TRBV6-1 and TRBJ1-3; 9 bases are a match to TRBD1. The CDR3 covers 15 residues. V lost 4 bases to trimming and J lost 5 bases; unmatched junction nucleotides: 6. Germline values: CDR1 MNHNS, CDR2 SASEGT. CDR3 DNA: TGTGCCAGCAGTGTAACCGGGACAGGGAGAAACACCATATATTTT. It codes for CASSVTGTGRNTIYF.